These 3 T cell receptor beta chains share one sample of origin, sequenced in a study of T cell repertoires in cytomegalovirus infection. Using its own MiXCR run on the reads, TCRdb lists one record per CDR3 protein. In the table there are some 680,000 distinct CDR3 sequences, less than 40% of which are singletons. Sample: PBMCs. Receptors were obtained from a human donor in good health (CMV status not recorded). Some clones in this sample may be carry-over from other donors' samples.

This clonotype has just a few counts. The V call is TRBV11-2, the J call TRBJ2-5; perhaps TRBD2 as D (6 bases). The germline gives CDR1 SGHAT, CDR2 FQNNGV. Trimming stripped 2 bases from V and 5 bases from J, with 15 bases between. The CDR3 totals 15 residues. The CDR3 is CASSLIRGLSETQYF. The CDR3 nucleotides read TGTGCCAGCAGCTTAATTCGGGGGTTATCGGAGACCCAGTACTTC.

The gene calls are TRBV27 and TRBJ1-6, with TRBD1 identical over 9 bases. The CDR3 spans 21 residues. V was pared by 4 bases and J by 0 bases, with 16 bases of the junction left unmatched. CDR1 and CDR2 from the germline V gene are MNHEY and SMNVEV (reference sequence). CDR3 in DNA: TGTGCCAGCAGTTCTCGACAGGGGGGACGGTCTAGAGGCTCCTATAATTCACCCCTCCACTTT. This codes for CASSSRQGGRSRGSYNSPLHF.

The rearrangement links TRBV20-1 to TRBJ1-2; 9 bases map to TRBD1. The CDR3 covers 15 residues. Germline CDR1 DFQATT, CDR2 SNEGSKA (reference sequence). V lost 0 bases to trimming and J lost 7 bases; unmatched junction nucleotides: 9. The CDR3 DNA reads TGCAGTGCTAGAGAAGGGTCAGGACAGGGGATTGGCTACACCTTC. It encodes CSAREGSGQGIGYTF.